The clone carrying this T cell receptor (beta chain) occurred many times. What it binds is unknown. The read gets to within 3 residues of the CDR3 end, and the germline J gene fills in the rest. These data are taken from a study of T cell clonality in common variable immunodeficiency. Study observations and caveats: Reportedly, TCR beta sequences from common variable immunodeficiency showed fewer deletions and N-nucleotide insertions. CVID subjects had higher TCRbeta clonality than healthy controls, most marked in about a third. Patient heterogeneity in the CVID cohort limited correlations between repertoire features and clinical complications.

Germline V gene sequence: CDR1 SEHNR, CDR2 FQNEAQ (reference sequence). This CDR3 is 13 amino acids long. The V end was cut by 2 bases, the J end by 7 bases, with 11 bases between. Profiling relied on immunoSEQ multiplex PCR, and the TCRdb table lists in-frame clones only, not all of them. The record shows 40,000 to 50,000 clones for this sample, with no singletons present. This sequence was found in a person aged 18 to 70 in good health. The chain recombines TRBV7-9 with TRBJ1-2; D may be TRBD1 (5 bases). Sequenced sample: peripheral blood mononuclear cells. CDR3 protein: CASSLPGQSGYTF. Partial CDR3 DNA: TGTGCCAGCAGCTTACCCGGACAAAGTGGC.